This T cell receptor beta chain was retrieved from a study of beta chain features in type 1 diabetes. What was sequenced were expressed TCRB transcripts, since all of the isolated RNA had been reverse transcribed. The repertoire was sequenced with immunoSEQ multiplex PCR; TCRdb's copy has only in-frame clones and lacks some. The profile shows 350,000 to 450,000 clones, approximately 13% of them singletons. Per germline, CDR1 SGHNT and CDR2 YYREEE (reference sequence). There are 16 residues in the CDR3. The V gene end was trimmed by 0 bases and the J gene end by 4 bases; junction bases not matched to a gene: 2.

Material for sequencing was naive CD4+ T cells from blood. This clonotype was obtained from a man aged 30 to 45 in good health. The chain carries TRBV5-4 and TRBJ2-1; 12 bases fit TRBD2. CDR3 sequence (DNA): TGTGCCAGCAGCTTGGGGACTAGCGGGGCATACAATGAGCAGTTCTTC. Its protein product is CASSLGTSGAYNEQFF.